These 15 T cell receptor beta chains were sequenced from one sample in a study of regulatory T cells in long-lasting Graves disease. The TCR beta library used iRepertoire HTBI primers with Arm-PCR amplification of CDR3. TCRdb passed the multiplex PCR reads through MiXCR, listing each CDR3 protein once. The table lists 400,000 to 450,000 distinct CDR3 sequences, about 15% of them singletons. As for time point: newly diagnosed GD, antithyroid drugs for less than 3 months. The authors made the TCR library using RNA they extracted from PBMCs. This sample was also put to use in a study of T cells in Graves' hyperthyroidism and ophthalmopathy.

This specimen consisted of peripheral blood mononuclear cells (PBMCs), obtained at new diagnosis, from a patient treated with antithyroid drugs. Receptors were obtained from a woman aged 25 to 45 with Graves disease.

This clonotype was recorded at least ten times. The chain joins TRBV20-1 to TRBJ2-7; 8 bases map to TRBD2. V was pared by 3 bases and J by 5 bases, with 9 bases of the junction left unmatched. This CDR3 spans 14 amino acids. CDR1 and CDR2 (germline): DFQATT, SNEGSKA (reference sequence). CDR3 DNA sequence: TGCAGTGCTAGGGGCGGGGGGTCCGCGAACGAGCAGTACTTC. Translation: CSARGGGSANEQYF.

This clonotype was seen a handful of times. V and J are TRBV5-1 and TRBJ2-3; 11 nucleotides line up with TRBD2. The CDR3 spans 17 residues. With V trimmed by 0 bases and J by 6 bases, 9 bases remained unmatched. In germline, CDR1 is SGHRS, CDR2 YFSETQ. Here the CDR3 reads CASSLGELAGERDTQYF. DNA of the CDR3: TGCGCCAGCAGCTTGGGGGAACTAGCGGGAGAAAGGGATACGCAGTATTTT.

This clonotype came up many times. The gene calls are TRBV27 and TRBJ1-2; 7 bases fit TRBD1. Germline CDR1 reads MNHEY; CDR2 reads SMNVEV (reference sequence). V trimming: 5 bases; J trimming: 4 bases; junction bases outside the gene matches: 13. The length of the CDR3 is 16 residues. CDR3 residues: CASSPGTGEFGYGYTF. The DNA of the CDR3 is TGTGCCAGCAGTCCGGGAACAGGGGAATTTGGCTATGGCTACACCTTC.

The CDR3 loop is CASSVQGSGANVLTF. The CDR3 coding sequence is TGTGCCAGCAGCGTACAGGGATCTGGGGCCAACGTCCTGACTTTC. This chain links TRBV9 with TRBJ2-6; weak D call: TRBD1 (5 bases). The germline V gene encodes CDR1 SGDLS and CDR2 YYNGEE. The V gene lost 1 base and the J gene lost 1 base, with 6 bases spanning the gap. The CDR3 length is 15 residues.

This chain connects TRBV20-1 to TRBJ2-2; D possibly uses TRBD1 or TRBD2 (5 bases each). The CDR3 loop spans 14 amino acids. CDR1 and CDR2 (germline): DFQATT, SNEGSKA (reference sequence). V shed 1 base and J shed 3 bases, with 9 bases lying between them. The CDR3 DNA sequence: TGCAGTGCTAGAGTCGGGACCCACACCGGGGAGCTGTTTTTT. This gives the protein CSARVGTHTGELFF.

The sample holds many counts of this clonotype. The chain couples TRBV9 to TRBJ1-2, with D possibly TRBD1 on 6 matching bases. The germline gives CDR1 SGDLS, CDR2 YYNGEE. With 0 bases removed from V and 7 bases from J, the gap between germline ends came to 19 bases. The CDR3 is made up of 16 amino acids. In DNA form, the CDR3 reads TGTGCCAGCAGCGTAGCCCGGGGGGGGCAGGGGCTTGGCTACACCTTC. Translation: CASSVARGGQGLGYTF.

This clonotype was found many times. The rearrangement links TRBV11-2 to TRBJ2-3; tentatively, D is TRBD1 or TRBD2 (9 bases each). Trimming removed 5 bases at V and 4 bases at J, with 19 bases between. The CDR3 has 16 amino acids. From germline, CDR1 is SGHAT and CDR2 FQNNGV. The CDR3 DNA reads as TGTGCCAGCAGCATTCCTAGCGGGGACAGGGCAGATACGCAGTATTTT. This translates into CASSIPSGDRADTQYF.

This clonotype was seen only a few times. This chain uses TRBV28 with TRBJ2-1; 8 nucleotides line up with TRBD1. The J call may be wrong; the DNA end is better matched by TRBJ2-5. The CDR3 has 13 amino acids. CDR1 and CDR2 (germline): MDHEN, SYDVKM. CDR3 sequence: CASRQGCQETQYF. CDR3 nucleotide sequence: TGTGCCAGCCGACAGGGGTGTCAAGAGACCCAGTACTTC.

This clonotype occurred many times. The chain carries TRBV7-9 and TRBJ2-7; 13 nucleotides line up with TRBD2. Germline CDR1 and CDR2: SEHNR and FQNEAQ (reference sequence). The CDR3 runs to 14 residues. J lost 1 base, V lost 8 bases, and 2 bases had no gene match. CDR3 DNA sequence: TGTGCCAGCGGGACTAGCGGGACTTCCTACGAGCAGTACTTC. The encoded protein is CASGTSGTSYEQYF.

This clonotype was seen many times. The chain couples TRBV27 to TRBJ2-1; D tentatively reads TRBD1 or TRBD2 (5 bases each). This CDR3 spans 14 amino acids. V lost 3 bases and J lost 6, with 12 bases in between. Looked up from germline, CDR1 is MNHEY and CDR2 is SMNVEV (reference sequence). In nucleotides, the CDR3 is TGTGCCAGCAGTTTCCGGGACCTTTCCAATGAGCAGTTCTTC. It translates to CASSFRDLSNEQFF.

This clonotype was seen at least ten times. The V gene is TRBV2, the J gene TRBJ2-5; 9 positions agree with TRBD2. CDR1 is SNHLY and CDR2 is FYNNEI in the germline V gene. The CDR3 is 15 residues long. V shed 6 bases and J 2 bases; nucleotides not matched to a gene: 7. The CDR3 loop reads CASSLGTSRQETQYF. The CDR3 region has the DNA TGTGCCAGCAGCTTAGGGACTAGCAGACAAGAGACCCAGTACTTC.

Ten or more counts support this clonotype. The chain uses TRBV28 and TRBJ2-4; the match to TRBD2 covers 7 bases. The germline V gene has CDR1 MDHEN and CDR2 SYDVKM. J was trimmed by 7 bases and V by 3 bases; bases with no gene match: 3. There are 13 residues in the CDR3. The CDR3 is CASSFGGGNIQYF. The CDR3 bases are TGTGCCAGCAGTTTTGGGGGAGGGAACATTCAGTACTTC.

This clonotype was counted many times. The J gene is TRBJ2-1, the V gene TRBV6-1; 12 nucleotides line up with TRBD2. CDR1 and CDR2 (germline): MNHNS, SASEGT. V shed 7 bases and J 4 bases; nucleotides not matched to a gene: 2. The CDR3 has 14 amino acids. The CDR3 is CASTSGRDYNEQFF. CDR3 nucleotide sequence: TGTGCCAGCACTAGCGGGAGGGATTACAATGAGCAGTTCTTC.

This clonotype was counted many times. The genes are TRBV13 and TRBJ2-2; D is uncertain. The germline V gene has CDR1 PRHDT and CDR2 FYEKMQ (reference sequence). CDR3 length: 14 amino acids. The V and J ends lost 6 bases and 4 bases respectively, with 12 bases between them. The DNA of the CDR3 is TGTGCCAGCAGAGAAGGCTGGGGCACCGGGGAGCTGTTTTTT. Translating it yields CASREGWGTGELFF.

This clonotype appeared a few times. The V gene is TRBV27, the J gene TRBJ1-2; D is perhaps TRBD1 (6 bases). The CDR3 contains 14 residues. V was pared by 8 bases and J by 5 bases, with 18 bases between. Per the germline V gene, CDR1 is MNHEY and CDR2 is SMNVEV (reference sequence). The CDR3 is CASSAPGAMYGYTF. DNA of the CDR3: TGTGCCAGCTCTGCCCCAGGGGCGATGTATGGCTACACCTTC.